This T cell receptor (beta chain) was identified in a study of CD8 T cells in Susac syndrome. Study-wide results and limits: The study conceded that its TCR sequencing and HLA analysis involved relatively few individuals.

The authors carried out high-throughput sequencing of TCR beta. They applied it to CD8+ and CD4+ T cells obtained from blood. This CDR3 region has 15 residues. Trimming took off 0 bases at V and 6 bases at J, with 15 bases between the two ends. Looked up from germline, CDR1 is SGHVS and CDR2 is FNYEAQ. As to this clonotype: The antigen is unknown.

RNA, at about 0.5 to 1 ug, was reverse transcribed with random hexamers. A single record per CDR3 protein comes from TCRdb applying MiXCR to the immunoSEQ multiplex PCR reads. The sample lists hundreds of thousands of distinct CDR3 sequences, 85% occurring once. This sequence originates from a human donor with multiple sclerosis. V usage is TRBV7-6 and J usage is TRBJ2-7; TRBD2 might be the D (7 bases). The source material was CD8+ T cells from PBMCs. The CDR3 DNA is TGTGCCAGCAGCTTAGCGCGGGGGCGCAACGGCGAGCAGTACTTC. It is translated as CASSLARGRNGEQYF. Drawing the rest from reference TRBV7-6 and TRBJ2-7, the complete variable domain is GAGVSQSPRYKVTKRGQDVALRCDPISGHVSLYWYRQALGQGPEFLTYFNYEAQQDKSGLPNDRFSAERPEGSISTLTIQRTEQRDSAMYRCASSLARGRNGEQYFGPGTRLTVT.